The present T cell receptor (beta chain) was sequenced within a study of blood T cell repertoires in COVID-19. Study-level background: The analysed material was cDNA or gDNA that came from T cells, B-cell-depleted T cells, or PBMCs.

Repertoires were generated with immunoSEQ multiplex PCR, while TCRdb's copy carries only in-frame clones and drops some. The sample has under 500,000 clones; around nine tenths are singletons. Individuals aged 18 to 89 years were recruited from 24 US areas. This CDR3 region has 14 residues. With 4 bases clipped from V and 4 bases from J, the junction kept 5 bases outside the gene matches. The germline CDR1 and CDR2 sequences are SGHRS and YFSETQ. Sequenced: PBMCs or T cells enriched from blood (not recorded which). This chain links TRBV5-1 with TRBJ2-7, with TRBD1 matching over 10 bases. The receptor comes from a woman younger than 30 with acute COVID-19. In DNA form, the CDR3 reads TGCGCCAGCAGCGATCCGGGACAGGGGTACGAGCAGTACTTC. This translates into CASSDPGQGYEQYF.